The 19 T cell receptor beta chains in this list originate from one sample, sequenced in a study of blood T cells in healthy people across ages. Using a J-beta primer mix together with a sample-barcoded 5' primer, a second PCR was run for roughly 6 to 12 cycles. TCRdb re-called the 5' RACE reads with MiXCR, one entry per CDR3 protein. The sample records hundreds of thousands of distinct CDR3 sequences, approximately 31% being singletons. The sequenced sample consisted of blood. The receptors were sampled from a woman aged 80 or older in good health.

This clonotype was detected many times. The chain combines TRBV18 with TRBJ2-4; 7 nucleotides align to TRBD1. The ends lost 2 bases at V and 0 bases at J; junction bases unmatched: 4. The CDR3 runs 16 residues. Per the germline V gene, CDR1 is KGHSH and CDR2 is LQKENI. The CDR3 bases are TGTGCCAGCTCACCAGACAGGGAACTAGCCAAAAACATTCAGTACTTC. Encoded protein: CASSPDRELAKNIQYF.

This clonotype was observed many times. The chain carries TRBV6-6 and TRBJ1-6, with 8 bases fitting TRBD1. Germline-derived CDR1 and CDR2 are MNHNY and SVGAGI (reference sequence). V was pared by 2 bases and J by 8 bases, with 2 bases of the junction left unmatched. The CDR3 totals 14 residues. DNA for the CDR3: TGTGCCAGCAGTTACCGGGACAGGTATTCACCCCTCCACTTT. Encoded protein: CASSYRDRYSPLHF.

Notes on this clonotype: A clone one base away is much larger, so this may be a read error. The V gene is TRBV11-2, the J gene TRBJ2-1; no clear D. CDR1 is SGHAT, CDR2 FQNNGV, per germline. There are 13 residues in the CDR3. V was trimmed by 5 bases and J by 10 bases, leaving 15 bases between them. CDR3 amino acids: CASSTRAGYEQFF. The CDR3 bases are TGTGCCAGCAGCACACGAGCAGGCTACGAGCAGTTCTTC.

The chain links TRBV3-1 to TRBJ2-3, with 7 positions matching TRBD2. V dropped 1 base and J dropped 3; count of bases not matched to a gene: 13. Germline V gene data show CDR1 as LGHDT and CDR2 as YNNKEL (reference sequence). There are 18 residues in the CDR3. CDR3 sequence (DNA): TGTGCCAGCAGCCAAGGACCGGGAGGTAGTGGGAAAACAGATACGCAGTATTTT. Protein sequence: CASSQGPGGSGKTDTQYF.

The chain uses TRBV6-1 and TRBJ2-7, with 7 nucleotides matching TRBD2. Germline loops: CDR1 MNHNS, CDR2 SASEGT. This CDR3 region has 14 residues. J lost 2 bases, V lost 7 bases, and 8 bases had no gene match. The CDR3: CASMGVGGTYEQYF. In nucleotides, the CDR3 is TGTGCCAGCATGGGGGTGGGGGGGACCTACGAGCAGTACTTC.

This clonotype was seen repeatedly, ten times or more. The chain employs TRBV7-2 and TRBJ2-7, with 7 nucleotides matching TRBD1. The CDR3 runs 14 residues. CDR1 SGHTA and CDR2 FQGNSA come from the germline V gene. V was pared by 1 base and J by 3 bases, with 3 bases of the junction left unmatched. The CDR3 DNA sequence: TGTGCCAGCAGCTTAGTACAGGGGATCTACGAGCAGTACTTC. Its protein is CASSLVQGIYEQYF.

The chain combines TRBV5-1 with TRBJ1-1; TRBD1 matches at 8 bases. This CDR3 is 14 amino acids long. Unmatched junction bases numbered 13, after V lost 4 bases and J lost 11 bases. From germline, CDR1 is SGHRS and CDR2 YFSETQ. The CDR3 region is CASSGQGPGFGAFF. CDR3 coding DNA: TGCGCCAGCAGCGGACAGGGACCGGGCTTCGGGGCTTTCTTT.

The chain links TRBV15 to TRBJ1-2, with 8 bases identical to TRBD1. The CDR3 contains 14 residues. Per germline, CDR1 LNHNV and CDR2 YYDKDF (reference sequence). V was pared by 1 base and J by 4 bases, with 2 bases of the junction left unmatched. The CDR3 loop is CATSRVGTGYGYTF. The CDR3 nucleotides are TGTGCCACCAGCAGAGTCGGGACAGGCTATGGCTACACCTTC.

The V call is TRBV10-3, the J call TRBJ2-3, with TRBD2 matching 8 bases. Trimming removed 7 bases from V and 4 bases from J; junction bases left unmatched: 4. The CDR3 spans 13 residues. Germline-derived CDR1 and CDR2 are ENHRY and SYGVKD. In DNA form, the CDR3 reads TGTGCCATCACCGGGGGGGCAGCAGATACGCAGTATTTT. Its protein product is CAITGGAADTQYF.

CDR3 coding DNA: TGCGCCAGCAGTGAATGGGACAGAATCGCAGATACGCAGTATTTT. Protein sequence: CASSEWDRIADTQYF. This chain uses TRBV10-2 with TRBJ2-3, with 7 nucleotides matching TRBD1. The ends lost 3 bases at V and 4 bases at J; junction bases unmatched: 7. Germline V gene lookup returns CDR1 WSHSY and CDR2 SAAADI. This CDR3 contains 15 residues.

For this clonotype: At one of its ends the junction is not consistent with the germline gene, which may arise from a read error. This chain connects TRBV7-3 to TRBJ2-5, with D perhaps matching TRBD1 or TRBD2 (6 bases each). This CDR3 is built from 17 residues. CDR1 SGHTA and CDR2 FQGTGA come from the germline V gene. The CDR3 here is CASSLTVSEGEEETQYF. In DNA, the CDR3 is TGCGCCAGCAGCTTAACCGTTAGCGAGGGGGAGGAAGAGACCCAGTACTTC.

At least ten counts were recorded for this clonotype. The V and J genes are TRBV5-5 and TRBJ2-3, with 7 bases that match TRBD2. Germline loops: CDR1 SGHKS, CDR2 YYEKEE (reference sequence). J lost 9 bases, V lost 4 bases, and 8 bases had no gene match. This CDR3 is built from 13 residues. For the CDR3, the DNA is TGTGCCAGCAGCCCCCCACTAGCGCTGACGCAGTATTTT. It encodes CASSPPLALTQYF.

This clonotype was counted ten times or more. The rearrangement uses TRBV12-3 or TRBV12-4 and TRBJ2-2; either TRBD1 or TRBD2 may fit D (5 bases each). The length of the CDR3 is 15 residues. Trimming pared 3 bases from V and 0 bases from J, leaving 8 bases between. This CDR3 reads CASSFGTANTGELFF. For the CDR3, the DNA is TGTGCCAGCAGTTTTGGGACGGCGAACACCGGGGAGCTGTTTTTT.

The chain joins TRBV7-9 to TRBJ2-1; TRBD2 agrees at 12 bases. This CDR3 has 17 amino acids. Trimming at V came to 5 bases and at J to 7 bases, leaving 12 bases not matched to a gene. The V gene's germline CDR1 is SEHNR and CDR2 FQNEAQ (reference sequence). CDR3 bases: TGTGCCAGCAGCCCTTGGTCTAGCGGGGGGGTTAAAAATGAGCAGTTCTTC. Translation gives CASSPWSSGGVKNEQFF. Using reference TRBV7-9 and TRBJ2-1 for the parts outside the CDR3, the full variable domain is DTGVSQNPRHKITKRGQNVTFRCDPISEHNRLYWYRQTLGQGPEFLTYFQNEAQLEKSRLLSDRFSAERPKGSFSTLEIQRTEQGDSAMYLCASSPWSSGGVKNEQFFGPGTRLTVL.

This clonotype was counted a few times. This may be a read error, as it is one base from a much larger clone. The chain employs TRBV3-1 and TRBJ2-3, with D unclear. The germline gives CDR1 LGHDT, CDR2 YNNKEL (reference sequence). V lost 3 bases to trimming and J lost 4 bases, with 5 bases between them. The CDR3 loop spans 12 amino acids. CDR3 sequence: CASSHASDTQYF. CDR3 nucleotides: TGTGCCAGCAGCCATGCCTCAGATACGCAGTATTTT.

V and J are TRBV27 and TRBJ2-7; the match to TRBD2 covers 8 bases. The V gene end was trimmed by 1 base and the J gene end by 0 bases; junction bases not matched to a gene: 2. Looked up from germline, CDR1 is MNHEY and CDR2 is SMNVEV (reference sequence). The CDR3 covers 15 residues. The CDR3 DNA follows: TGTGCCAGCAGTTTATACGGGGGGGGCTCCTACGAGCAGTACTTC. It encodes CASSLYGGGSYEQYF.

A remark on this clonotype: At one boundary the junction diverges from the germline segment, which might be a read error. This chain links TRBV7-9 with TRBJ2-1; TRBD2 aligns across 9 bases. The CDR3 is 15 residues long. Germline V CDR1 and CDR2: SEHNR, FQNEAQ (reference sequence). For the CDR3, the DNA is TGTGCCAGCAGCTCCCCCGGGACTAGCAGCCATGAGCAGGTCTTC. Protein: CASSSPGTSSHEQVF.

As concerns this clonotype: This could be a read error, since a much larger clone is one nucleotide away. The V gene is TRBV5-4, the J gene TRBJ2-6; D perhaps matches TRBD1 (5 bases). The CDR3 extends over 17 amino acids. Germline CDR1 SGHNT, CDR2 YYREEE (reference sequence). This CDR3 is CASSLGHQSSGANVRTF. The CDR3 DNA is TGTGCCAGCAGCTTGGGACATCAGAGCTCTGGGGCCAACGTCCGGACTTTC.

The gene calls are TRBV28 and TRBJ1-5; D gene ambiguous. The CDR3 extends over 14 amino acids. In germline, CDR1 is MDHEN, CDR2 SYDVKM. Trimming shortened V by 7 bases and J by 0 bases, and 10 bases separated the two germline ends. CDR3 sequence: CASIEYGSNQPQHF. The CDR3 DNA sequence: TGTGCCAGCATTGAGTACGGTAGCAATCAGCCCCAGCATTTT.